These 16 T cell receptor beta chains were sequenced from one sample in a study of cytomegalovirus exposure and HLA in healthy donors (dated by TCRdb to the late 2010s). Receptor libraries were prepared by the immunoSEQ multiplex PCR assay. TCRdb carries this immuneACCESS record with in-frame sequences only. Its versions omit some clonotypes, under half of them owing to an unresolved V gene in the studies checked, with the rest unexplained. The sample table contains under 150,000 clones; only one count was recorded for about 89% of them. Under 0.8% of the sample lies in the top ten. Sequenced sample: PBMCs. These receptors were taken from a man aged 18 to 30 in good health and CMV-seronegative.

The chain couples TRBV27 to TRBJ2-3, with TRBD2 identical over 12 bases. Trimming took 5 bases from V and 6 from J; bases not matched to a gene: 9. The CDR3 runs to 16 residues. Germline V gene data show CDR1 as MNHEY and CDR2 as SMNVEV (reference sequence). The CDR3 DNA is TGTGCCAGCAGTCTCCGGCTAGCGGGAGGGTTTGATACGCAGTATTTT. Translating it yields CASSLRLAGGFDTQYF.

V and J are TRBV9 and TRBJ1-1; the match to TRBD1 covers 10 bases. There are 17 residues in the CDR3. The ends lost 6 bases at V and 4 bases at J; junction bases unmatched: 15. Germline V gene data show CDR1 as SGDLS and CDR2 as YYNGEE. The CDR3 here is CASTKFGTGVSPTEAFF. CDR3 in DNA: TGTGCCAGCACTAAATTTGGGACAGGGGTATCCCCCACTGAAGCTTTCTTT.

This rearrangement joins TRBV30 to TRBJ1-2; D may be TRBD1 (6 bases). CDR3 length: 11 residues. Germline V gene sequence: CDR1 GTSNPN, CDR2 SVGIG (reference sequence). Trimming took off 0 bases at V and 7 bases at J, with 6 bases between the two ends. In nucleotides, the CDR3 is TGTGCCTGGAGTGTAGGGGGTGGCTACACCTTC. Amino acids: CAWSVGGGYTF.

The chain combines TRBV11-3 with TRBJ2-3; D perhaps matches TRBD2 (6 bases). Germline CDR1 is SGHNT and CDR2 is YENEEA. CDR3 length equals 17 residues. Deletions cut 1 base from V and 8 bases from J, with 22 bases between. The CDR3 is CASSLAPGTSGQGTQYF. The CDR3 coding sequence is TGTGCCAGCAGCTTAGCCCCCGGGACTTCTGGCCAAGGTACGCAGTATTTT. Using reference TRBV11-3 and TRBJ2-3 for the parts outside the CDR3, the full variable domain is EAGVVQSPRYKIIEKKQPVAFWCNPISGHNTLYWYLQNLGQGPELLIRYENEEAVDDSQLPKDRFSAERLKGVDSTLKIQPAELGDSAVYLCASSLAPGTSGQGTQYFGPGTRLTVL.

The gene calls are TRBV27 and TRBJ2-2, with TRBD2 as a possible D gene (5 bases). The germline CDR1 and CDR2 sequences are MNHEY and SMNVEV (reference sequence). Trimming stripped 6 bases from V and 6 bases from J, with 11 bases between. The CDR3 loop spans 13 amino acids. CDR3 coding DNA: TGTGCCAGCAGCTTCCCGGGGTCCGGGGAGCTGTTTTTT. It specifies CASSFPGSGELFF.

This rearrangement joins TRBV6-5 to TRBJ2-7; TRBD2 matches 8 bases. The trim removed 0 bases at V and 4 bases at J, leaving 8 bases unmatched. Per the germline V gene, CDR1 is MNHEY and CDR2 is SVGAGI. This CDR3 is 16 amino acids long. CDR3 amino acids: CASSYSHVGGGYEQYF. The CDR3 DNA reads TGTGCCAGCAGTTACTCGCACGTAGGCGGGGGGTACGAGCAGTACTTC.

The CDR3, as DNA: TGCGCCAGCAGCCAAGTTGCCGGGACTAGCGGAACCTACAATGAGCAGTTCTTC. Translated: CASSQVAGTSGTYNEQFF. The chain is built from TRBV4-3 and TRBJ2-1; 11 bases are shared with TRBD2. This CDR3 has 18 amino acids. The J segment lost 2 bases and the V segment lost 1 base, leaving 7 bases of the junction unmatched. Germline V gene lookup returns CDR1 LGHNA and CDR2 YSLEER.

This chain connects TRBV19 to TRBJ2-7; 9 bases map to TRBD1. J lost 2 bases, V lost 10 bases, and 30 bases had no gene match. Germline values: CDR1 LNHDA, CDR2 SQIVND (reference sequence). This CDR3 spans 21 amino acids. The CDR3 bases are TGTGCCACCACTTACCGGGACAGGGACGTTCGTGAAGCTAGCCCGACCTACGAGCAGTACGTC. It codes for CATTYRDRDVREASPTYEQYV.

V and J are TRBV27 and TRBJ1-5; D possibly corresponds to TRBD1 (6 bases). The CDR3 contains 16 residues. Trimming shortened V by 4 bases and J by 4 bases, and 17 bases separated the two germline ends. Germline V lookup: CDR1 MNHEY, CDR2 SMNVEV (reference sequence). CDR3 sequence (DNA): TGTGCCAGCAGTTGGACTTACAGGGAAGGTAATCAGCCCCAGCATTTT. Protein sequence: CASSWTYREGNQPQHF.

This chain links TRBV2 with TRBJ1-1; 9 nucleotides agree with TRBD1. The CDR3 loop spans 19 amino acids. Germline V gene data show CDR1 as SNHLY and CDR2 as FYNNEI. J was trimmed by 7 bases and V by 6 bases; bases with no gene match: 24. CDR3 in DNA: TGTGCCAGCAGGGGGCTCCGCTCCTCTTCCGGGACAGGGTATGGTGAAGCTTTCTTT. Translated, it gives CASRGLRSSSGTGYGEAFF.

This chain links TRBV27 with TRBJ1-4; no definite D call. With 6 bases removed from V and 8 bases from J, the gap between germline ends came to 13 bases. This CDR3 region has 13 residues. Germline CDR1 and CDR2: MNHEY and SMNVEV (reference sequence). CDR3 in amino acids: CASRPSYREKLFF. CDR3 in DNA: TGTGCCAGCAGACCTTCCTACCGAGAAAAACTGTTTTTT.

This rearrangement joins TRBV5-1 to TRBJ1-3; TRBD1 might be the D (5 bases). V lost 2 bases, J lost 4 bases, and 13 bases lay in between. This CDR3 contains 15 residues. The germline V gene has CDR1 SGHRS and CDR2 YFSETQ. The CDR3 nucleotides are TGCGCCAGCAGCTTTACAGGAAGCTCCGGAAACACCATATATTTT. Its translation: CASSFTGSSGNTIYF.

This rearrangement joins TRBV7-9 to TRBJ1-2; D is possibly TRBD1 (6 bases). Trimming pared 0 bases from V and 14 bases from J, leaving 13 bases between. The CDR3 sequence is 12 residues long. The germline CDR1 and CDR2 sequences are SEHNR and FQNEAQ (reference sequence). DNA of the CDR3: TGTGCCAGCAGCTTAGCCCAAGGGGGTGCAACCTTC. Protein: CASSLAQGGATF.

V usage is TRBV5-1 and J usage is TRBJ2-5; 11 bases are shared with TRBD2. The CDR3 runs 18 residues. V shed 0 bases, J shed 3 bases, and the junction held 10 bases outside the gene matches. CDR1 SGHRS and CDR2 YFSETQ come from the germline V gene. CDR3 loop: CASSLVRLAGKSEETQYF. In DNA form, the CDR3 reads TGCGCCAGCAGCTTGGTACGACTAGCGGGGAAATCCGAAGAGACCCAGTACTTC.

This chain uses TRBV18 with TRBJ1-2; D possibly corresponds to TRBD1 (5 bases). The CDR3 covers 14 residues. Germline assignment: CDR1 KGHSH and CDR2 LQKENI. V was trimmed by 2 bases and J by 7 bases, leaving 14 bases between them. CDR3 nucleotides: TGTGCCAGCTCACCAGGTGCAGGGCGAGGTGGCTACACCTTC. Translation gives CASSPGAGRGGYTF.

CDR3 nucleotide sequence: TGTGCCAGCAGTGACAGACATTCGGAAAACATTCAGTACTTC. It codes for CASSDRHSENIQYF. The chain employs TRBV6-6 and TRBJ2-4, with a tentative D call TRBD1 (5 bases). Germline assignment: CDR1 MNHNY and CDR2 SVGAGI (reference sequence). This CDR3 comprises 14 residues. The germline V and J ends were trimmed by 5 bases and 5 bases, with 13 bases remaining between them.